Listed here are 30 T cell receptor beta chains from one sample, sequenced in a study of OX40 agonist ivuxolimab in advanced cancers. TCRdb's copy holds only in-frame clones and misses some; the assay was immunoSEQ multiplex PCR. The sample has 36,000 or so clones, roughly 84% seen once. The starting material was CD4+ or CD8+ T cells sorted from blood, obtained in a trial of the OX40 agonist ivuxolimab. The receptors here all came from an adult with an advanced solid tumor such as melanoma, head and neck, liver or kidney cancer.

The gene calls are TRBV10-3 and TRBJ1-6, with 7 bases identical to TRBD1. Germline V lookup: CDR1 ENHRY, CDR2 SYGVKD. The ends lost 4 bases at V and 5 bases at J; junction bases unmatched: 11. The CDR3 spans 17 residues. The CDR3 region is CAISARRGTDNNSPLHF. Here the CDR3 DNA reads TGTGCCATCAGTGCACGTCGGGGGACAGATAATAATTCACCCCTCCACTTT.

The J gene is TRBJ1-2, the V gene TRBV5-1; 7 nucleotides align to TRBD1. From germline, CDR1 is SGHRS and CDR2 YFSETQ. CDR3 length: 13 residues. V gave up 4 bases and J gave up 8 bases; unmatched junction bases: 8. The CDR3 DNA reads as TGCGCCAGCAGCCCCGACAGGGCCAGGGGCTACACCTTC. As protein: CASSPDRARGYTF.

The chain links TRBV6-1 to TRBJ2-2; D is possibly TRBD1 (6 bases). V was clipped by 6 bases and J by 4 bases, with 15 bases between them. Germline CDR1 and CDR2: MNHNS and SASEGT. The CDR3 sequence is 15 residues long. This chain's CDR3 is CASSAYRVSTGELFF. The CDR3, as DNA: TGTGCCAGCAGCGCCTACAGGGTCAGCACCGGGGAGCTGTTTTTT.

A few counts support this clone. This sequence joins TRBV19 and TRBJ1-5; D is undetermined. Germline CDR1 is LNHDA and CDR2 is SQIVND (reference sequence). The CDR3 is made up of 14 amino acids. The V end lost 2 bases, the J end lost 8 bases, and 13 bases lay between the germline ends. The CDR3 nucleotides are TGTGCCAGTAGTATAATAAGGGTTGATAAGCCCCAGCATTTT. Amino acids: CASSIIRVDKPQHF.

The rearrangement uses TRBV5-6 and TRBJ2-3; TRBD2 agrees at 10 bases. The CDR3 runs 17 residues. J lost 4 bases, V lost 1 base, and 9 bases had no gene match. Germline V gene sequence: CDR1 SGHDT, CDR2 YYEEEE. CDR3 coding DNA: TGTGCCAGCAGCTTGTACGGTTCGAGCGGGGGGGCAGATACGCAGTATTTT. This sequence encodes CASSLYGSSGGADTQYF.

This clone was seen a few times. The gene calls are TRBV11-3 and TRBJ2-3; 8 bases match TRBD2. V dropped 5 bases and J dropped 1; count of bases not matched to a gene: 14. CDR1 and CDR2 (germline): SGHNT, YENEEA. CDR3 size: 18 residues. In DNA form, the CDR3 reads TGTGCCAGCAGCAGACGAACAGCCGGACTAGCTGGCACAGATACGCAGTATTTT. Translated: CASSRRTAGLAGTDTQYF.

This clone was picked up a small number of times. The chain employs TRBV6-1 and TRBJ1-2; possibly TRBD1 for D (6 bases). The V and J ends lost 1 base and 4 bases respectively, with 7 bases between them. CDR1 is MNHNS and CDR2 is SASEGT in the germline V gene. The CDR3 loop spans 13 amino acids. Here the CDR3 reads CASSEGGAYGYTF. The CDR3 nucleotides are TGTGCCAGCAGTGAAGGGGGGGCCTATGGCTACACCTTC.

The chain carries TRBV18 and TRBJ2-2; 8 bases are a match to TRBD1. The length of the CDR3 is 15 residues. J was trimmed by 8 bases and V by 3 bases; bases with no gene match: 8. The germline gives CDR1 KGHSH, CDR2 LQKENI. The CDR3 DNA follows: TGTGCCAGCTCACCCCCGCAGGGGGCGACAGGGGAGCTGTTTTTT. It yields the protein CASSPPQGATGELFF.

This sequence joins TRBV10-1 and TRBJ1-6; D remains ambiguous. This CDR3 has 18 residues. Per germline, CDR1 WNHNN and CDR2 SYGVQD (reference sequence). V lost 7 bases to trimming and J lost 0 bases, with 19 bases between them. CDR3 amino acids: CASTSADYSLSYNSPLHF. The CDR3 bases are TGCGCCAGCACCTCTGCTGATTACAGCCTCTCCTATAATTCACCCCTCCACTTT.

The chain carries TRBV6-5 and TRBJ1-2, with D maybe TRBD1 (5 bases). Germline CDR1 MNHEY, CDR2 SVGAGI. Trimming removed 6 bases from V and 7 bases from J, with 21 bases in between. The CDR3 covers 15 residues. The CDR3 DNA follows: TGTGCCAGCAGCGTCCTCTTCAAAGGGGCGCTTGGCTACACCTTC. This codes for CASSVLFKGALGYTF.

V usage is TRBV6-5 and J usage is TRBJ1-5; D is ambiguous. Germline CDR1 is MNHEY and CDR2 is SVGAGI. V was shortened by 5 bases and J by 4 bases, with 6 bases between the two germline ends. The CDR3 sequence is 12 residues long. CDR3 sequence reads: CASSTRNQPQHF. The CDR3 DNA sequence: TGTGCCAGCAGTACCAGAAATCAGCCCCAGCATTTT.

The CDR3 loop reads CASGTGGRVPQHF. The DNA for the CDR3 is TGTGCCAGCGGGACAGGGGGCCGCGTGCCCCAGCATTTT. The rearrangement uses TRBV6-6 and TRBJ1-5; 12 bases are shared with TRBD1. The CDR3 runs 13 residues. V dropped 8 bases and J dropped 9; count of bases not matched to a gene: 5. The germline V gene encodes CDR1 MNHNY and CDR2 SVGAGI (reference sequence).

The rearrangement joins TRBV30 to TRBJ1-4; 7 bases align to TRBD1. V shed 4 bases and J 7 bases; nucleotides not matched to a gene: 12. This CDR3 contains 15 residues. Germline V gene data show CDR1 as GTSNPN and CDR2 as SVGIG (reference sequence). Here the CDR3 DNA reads TGTGCCTGGACCCCAAACCTCCGGGACAGTGAAAAACTGTTTTTT. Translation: CAWTPNLRDSEKLFF.

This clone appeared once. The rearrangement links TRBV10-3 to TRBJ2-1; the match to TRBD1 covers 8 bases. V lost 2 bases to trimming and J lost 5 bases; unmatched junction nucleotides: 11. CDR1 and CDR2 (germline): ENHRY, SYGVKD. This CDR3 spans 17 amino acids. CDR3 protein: CAISEGSSWTGNNEQFF. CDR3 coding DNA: TGTGCCATCAGTGAGGGCTCTTCGTGGACAGGGAACAATGAGCAGTTCTTC.

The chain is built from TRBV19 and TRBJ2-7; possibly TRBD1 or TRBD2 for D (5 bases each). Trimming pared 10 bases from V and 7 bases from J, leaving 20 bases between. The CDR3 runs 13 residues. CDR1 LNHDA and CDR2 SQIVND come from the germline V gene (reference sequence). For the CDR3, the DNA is TGTGCCACCCAAACCGGGACCCCGAGGGAGCAGTACTTC. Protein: CATQTGTPREQYF.

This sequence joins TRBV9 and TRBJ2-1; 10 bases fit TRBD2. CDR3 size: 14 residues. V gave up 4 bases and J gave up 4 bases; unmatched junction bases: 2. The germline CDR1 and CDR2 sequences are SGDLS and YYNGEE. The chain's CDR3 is CASSSSGGYNEQFF. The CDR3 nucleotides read TGTGCCAGCAGCTCTAGCGGGGGATACAATGAGCAGTTCTTC.

CDR3 in amino acids: CASSDPGRSWMGGYTF. CDR3 sequence (DNA): TGTGCCAGCAGTGACCCGGGGAGGAGTTGGATGGGTGGCTACACCTTC. This chain connects TRBV25-1 to TRBJ1-2, with unresolved D. CDR3 length: 16 amino acids. CDR1 and CDR2 (germline): MGHDK, SYGVNS. Trimming stripped 3 bases from V and 7 bases from J, with 21 bases between.

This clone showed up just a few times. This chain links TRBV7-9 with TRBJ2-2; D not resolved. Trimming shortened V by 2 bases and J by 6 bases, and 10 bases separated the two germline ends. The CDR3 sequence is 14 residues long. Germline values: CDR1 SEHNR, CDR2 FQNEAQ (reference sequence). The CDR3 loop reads CASSLKGIAGELFF. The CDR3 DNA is TGTGCCAGCAGCTTAAAAGGGATCGCCGGGGAGCTGTTTTTT.

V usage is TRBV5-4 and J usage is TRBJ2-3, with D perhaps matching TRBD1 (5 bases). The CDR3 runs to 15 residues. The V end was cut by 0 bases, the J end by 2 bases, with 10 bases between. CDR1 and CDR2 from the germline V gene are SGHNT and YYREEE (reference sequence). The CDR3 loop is CASSLGVGPTDTQYF. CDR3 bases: TGTGCCAGCAGCTTGGGTGTGGGGCCCACAGATACGCAGTATTTT. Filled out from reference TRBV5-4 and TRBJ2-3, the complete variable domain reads ETGVTQSPTHLIKTRGQQVTLRCSSQSGHNTVSWYQQALGQGPQFIFQYYREEENGRGNFPPRFSGLQFPNYSSELNVNALELDDSALYLCASSLGVGPTDTQYFGPGTRLTVL.

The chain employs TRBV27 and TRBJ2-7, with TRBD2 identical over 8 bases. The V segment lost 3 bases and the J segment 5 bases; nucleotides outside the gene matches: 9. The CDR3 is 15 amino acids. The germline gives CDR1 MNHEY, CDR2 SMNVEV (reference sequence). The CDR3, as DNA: TGTGCCAGCAGTTTGGCGGGACTAGTTTCCGACGAGCAGTACTTC. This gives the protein CASSLAGLVSDEQYF.

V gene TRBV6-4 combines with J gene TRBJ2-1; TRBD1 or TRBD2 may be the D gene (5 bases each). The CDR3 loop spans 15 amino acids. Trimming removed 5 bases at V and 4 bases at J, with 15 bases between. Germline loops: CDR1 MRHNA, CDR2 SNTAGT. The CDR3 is CASSHQGGGYNEQFF. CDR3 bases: TGTGCCAGCAGTCACCAGGGTGGGGGTTACAATGAGCAGTTCTTC.

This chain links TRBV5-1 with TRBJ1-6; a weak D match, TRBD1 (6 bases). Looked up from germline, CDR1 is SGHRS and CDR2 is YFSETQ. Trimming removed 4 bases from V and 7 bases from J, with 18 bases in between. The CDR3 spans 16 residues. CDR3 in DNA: TGCGCCAGCAGCACGGGCGGGGGGGGCATCAATTCACCCCTCCACTTT. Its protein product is CASSTGGGGINSPLHF.

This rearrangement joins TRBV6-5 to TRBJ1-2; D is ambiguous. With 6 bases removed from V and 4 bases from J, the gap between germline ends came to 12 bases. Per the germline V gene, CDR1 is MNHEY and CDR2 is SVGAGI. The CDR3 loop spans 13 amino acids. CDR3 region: CASSYGLLYGYTF. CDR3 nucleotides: TGTGCCAGCAGCTACGGACTGCTCTATGGCTACACCTTC.

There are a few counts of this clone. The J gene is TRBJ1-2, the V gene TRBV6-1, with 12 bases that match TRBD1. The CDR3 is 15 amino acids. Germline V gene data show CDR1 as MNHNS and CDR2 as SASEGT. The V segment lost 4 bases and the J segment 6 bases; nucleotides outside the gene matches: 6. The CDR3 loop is CASSAWDRGHHGYTF. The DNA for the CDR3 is TGTGCCAGCAGTGCGTGGGACAGGGGGCATCATGGCTACACCTTC.

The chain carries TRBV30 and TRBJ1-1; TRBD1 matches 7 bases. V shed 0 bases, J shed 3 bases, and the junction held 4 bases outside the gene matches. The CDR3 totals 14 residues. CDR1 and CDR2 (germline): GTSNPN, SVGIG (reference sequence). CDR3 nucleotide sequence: TGTGCCTGGAGTGTTGGACAGGCGTACACTGAAGCTTTCTTT. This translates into CAWSVGQAYTEAFF.

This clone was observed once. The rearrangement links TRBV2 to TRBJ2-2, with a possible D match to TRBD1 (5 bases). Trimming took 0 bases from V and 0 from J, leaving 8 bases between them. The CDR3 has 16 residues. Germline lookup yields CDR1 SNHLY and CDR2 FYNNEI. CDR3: CASSEAYRTNTGELFF. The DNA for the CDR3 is TGTGCCAGCAGTGAAGCCTACAGGACGAACACCGGGGAGCTGTTTTTT.

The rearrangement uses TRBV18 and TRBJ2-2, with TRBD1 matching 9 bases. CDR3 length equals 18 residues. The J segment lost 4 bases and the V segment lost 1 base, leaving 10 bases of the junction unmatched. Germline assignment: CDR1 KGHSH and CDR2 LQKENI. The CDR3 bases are TGTGCCAGCTCACCACGATCAACCGGGACAGGGACCACCGGGGAGCTGTTTTTT. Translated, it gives CASSPRSTGTGTTGELFF.

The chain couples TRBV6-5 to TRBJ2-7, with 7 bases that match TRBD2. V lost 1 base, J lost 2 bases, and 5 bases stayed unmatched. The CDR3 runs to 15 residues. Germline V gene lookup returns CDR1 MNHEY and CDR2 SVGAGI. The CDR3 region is CASSYWGGSPYEQYF. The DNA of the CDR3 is TGTGCCAGCAGTTACTGGGGGGGGAGTCCCTACGAGCAGTACTTC.

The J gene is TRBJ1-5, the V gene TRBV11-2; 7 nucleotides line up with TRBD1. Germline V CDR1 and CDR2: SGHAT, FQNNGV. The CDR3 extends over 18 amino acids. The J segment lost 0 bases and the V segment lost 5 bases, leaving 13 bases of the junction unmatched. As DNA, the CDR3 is TGTGCCAGCAGCCGATCGACAGGGTACCCTTATAGCAATCAGCCCCAGCATTTT. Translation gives CASSRSTGYPYSNQPQHF. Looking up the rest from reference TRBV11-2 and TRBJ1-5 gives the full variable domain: EAGVAQSPRYKIIEKRQSVAFWCNPISGHATLYWYQQILGQGPKLLIQFQNNGVVDDSQLPKDRFSAERLKGVDSTLKIQPAKLEDSAVYLCASSRSTGYPYSNQPQHFGDGTRLSIL.

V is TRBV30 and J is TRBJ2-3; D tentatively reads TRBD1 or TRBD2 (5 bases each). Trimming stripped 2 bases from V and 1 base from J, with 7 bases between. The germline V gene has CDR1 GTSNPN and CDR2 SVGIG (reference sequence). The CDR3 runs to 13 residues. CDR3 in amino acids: CAWSWGRTDTQYF. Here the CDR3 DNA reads TGTGCCTGGAGTTGGGGACGCACAGATACGCAGTATTTT.